This T cell receptor beta chain is drawn from a study of T cell responses to AZD1222 COVID-19 vaccine. Doses given second, at about 4 or about 12 weeks, were pooled. The data were produced by immunoSEQ multiplex PCR, yet TCRdb's version contains in-frame clones alone and is incomplete. The sample has about 150,000 clones, about 90% seen once. Germline values: CDR1 MGHDK, CDR2 SYGVNS. V was cut by 1 base and J by 2 bases, with 7 bases left in between. The CDR3 is made up of 14 amino acids. This chain links TRBV25-1 with TRBJ2-3; unclear D gene. The receptor was isolated from an adult who received the AZD1222 COVID-19 vaccine. Sequenced material: peripheral blood, taken 28 days after the second AZD1222 dose. Here the CDR3 DNA reads TGTGCCAGCAGTGAATCGGCTAACACAGATACGCAGTATTTT. Its protein product is CASSESANTDTQYF.